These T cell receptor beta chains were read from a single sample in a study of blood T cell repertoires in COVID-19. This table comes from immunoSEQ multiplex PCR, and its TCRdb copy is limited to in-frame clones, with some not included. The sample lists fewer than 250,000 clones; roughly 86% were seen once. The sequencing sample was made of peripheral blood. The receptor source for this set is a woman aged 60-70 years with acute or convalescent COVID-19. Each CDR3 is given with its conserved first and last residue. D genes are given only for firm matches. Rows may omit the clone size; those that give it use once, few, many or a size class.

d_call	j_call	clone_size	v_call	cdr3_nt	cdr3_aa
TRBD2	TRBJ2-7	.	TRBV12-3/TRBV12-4	TGTGCCAGCAGCTTTAGCGGGGGACACGAGCAGTACTTC	CASSFSGGHEQYF
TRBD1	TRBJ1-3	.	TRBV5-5	TGTGCCAGCAGCACCCATCAGGGGGCCACTGGAAACACCATATATTTT	CASSTHQGATGNTIYF
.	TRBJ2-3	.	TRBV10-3	TGTGCCATCAGTCCGCGGACAGGGGGACTAGCCGAGGCAGATACGCAGTATTTT	CAISPRTGGLAEADTQYF
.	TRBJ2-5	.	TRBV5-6	TGTGCCAGCAGCTTGCAGGCAGGGAGGGAGACCCAGTACTTC	CASSLQAGRETQYF
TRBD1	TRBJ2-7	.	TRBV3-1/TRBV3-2	TGTGCCAGCAGCCAAGATAGGGACAGGGGGCTTGAAGAGCAGTACTTC	CASSQDRDRGLEEQYF
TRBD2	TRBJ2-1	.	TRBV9	TGTGCCAGCAGCGCCTTGGGACTAGGCTACAATGAGCAGTTCTTC	CASSALGLGYNEQFF
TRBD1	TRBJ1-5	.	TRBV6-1	TGTGCCAGCAGTGACGTGGACAGGGCTCAGCCCCAGCATTTT	CASSDVDRAQPQHF
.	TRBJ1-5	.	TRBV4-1	TGCGCCAGCAGCCAAGAGTTGGGAGGTCAGCCCCAGCATTTT	CASSQELGGQPQHF
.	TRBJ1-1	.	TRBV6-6	TGTGCCAGCAGTTATCGCTATGAGATGAACACTGAAGCTTTCTTT	CASSYRYEMNTEAFF
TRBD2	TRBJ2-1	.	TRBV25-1	TGTGCCAGCGGACTAGCGGGACCCTACAATGAGCAGTTCTTC	CASGLAGPYNEQFF
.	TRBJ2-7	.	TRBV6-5	TGTGCCAGCAGCCAGCAGGCTTCGCGGGCCTACGAGCAGTACTTC	CASSQQASRAYEQYF
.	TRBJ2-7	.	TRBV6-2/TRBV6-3	TGTGCCAGCAGTTTCCAACTGCACTACGAGCAGTACTTC	CASSFQLHYEQYF
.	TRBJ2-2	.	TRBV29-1	TGCAGCGTTGAACTCACCGGGGAGCTGTTTTTT	CSVELTGELFF
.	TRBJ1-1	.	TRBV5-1	TGCGCCAGCAGCGGAGACGGGTACACTGAAGCTTTCTTT	CASSGDGYTEAFF
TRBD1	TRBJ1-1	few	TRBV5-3	TGTGCCAGAAGCTTGGCCTGGGGACAGGGGATGAACACTGAAGCTTTCTTT	CARSLAWGQGMNTEAFF
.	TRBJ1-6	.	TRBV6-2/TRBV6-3	TGTGCCAGCAGTTACTCGGACCCCAGGGAAATCGCTTCACCCCTCCACTTT	CASSYSDPREIASPLHF
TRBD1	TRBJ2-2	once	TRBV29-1	TGCAGTGTGGACAGGGGGAACACCGGGGAGCTGTTTTTT	CSVDRGNTGELFF
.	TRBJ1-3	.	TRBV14	TGTGCCAGCAGCCTGCGGGACTCTGGAAACACCATATATTTT	CASSLRDSGNTIYF
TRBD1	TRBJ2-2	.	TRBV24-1	TGTGCCACCAGTGATCCGACAGGGGCGATCGGGGAGCTGTTTTTT	CATSDPTGAIGELFF
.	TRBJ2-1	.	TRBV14	TGTGCCAGCAGCCAAGAGAGAATCCGGGGACAGTTCTTC	CASSQERIRGQFF
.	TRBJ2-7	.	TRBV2	TGTGCCAGCAATACCGACAACCTGCAGCTATACGAGCAGTACTTC	CASNTDNLQLYEQYF
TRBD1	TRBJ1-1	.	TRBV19	TGTGCCAGTAGTATACGGGCACAGGGGATTGCAACTGAAGCTTTCTTT	CASSIRAQGIATEAFF
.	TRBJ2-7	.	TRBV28	TGTGCCAGCGAAACCTCTAGCGTGAATCTCTACGAGCAGTACTTC	CASETSSVNLYEQYF
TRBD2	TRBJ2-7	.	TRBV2	TGTGCCAGCAGTACCGGCGGGACTAGTTTATACGAGCAGTACTTC	CASSTGGTSLYEQYF
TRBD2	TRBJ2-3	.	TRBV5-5	TGTGCCAGCAGCTTGCCTAGCGGGAGAGATACGCAGTATTTT	CASSLPSGRDTQYF
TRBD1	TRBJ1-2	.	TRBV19	TGTGCCAGTAGTATGACAGGGGAGGACTATGGCTACACCTTC	CASSMTGEDYGYTF
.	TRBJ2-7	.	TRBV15	TGTGCCACCAGCAGAGATGGGGTCAGCGGCGAGCAGTACTTC	CATSRDGVSGEQYF
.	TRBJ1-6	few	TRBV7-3	TGTGCCAGCAGCTCTCAACCCCAGGGGAGTAATTCACCCCTCCACTTT	CASSSQPQGSNSPLHF
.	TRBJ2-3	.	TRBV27	TGTGCCAGCAGTCCACGTGGTCGGGGGGCTAGCACAGATACGCAGTATTTT	CASSPRGRGASTDTQYF
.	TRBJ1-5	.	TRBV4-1	TGCGCCAGCAGCCAAGCCAGAAATCAGCCCCAGCATTTT	CASSQARNQPQHF
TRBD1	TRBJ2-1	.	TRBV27	TGTGCCAGCAGGCAGGACAGGGGAACCTACAATGAGCAGTTCTTC	CASRQDRGTYNEQFF
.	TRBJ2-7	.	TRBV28	TGTGCCAGCCGGACTACCTCCTACGAGCAGTACTTC	CASRTTSYEQYF
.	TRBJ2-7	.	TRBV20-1	TGCAGTGCTAGCTTAACCTACGAGCAGTACTTC	CSASLTYEQYF
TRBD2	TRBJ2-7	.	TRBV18	TGTGCCAGCTCACCAGTCGGGACTAGCGGACCCTACGAGCAGTACTTC	CASSPVGTSGPYEQYF
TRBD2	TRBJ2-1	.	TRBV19	TGTGCCAGTCGCCGGGAGGTGGAATACAATGAGCAGTTCTTC	CASRREVEYNEQFF
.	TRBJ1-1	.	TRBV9	TGTGCCAGCAGTTCAAATAGGGGCACTGAAGCTTTCTTT	CASSSNRGTEAFF
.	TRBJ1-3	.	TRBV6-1	TGTGCCAGCAGTGAAGCGACCAGGGTCGAAGGAAACACCATATATTTT	CASSEATRVEGNTIYF
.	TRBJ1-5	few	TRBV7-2	TGTGCCAGCAGCTTAGCGGGACTCATCCAGGGACAGCCCCAGCATTTT	CASSLAGLIQGQPQHF
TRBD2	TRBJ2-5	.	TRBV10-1	TGCGCCACGGGACTAGCGGGAGTCCCCGAGCAGGAGACCCAGTACTTC	CATGLAGVPEQETQYF
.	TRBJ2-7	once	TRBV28	TGTGCCAGCAGTTCCCCTGGTTTCCAGGCTTTCTACGAGCAGTACTTC	CASSSPGFQAFYEQYF